This TCR beta chain derives from a study of T-cell reconstitution after alpha-beta-depleted transplantation in children. Findings of the study overall: The study traced high day-60 TCRbeta diversity in some patients to surviving recipient T cells and thymic progenitors.

V was trimmed by 2 bases and J by 6 bases, leaving 7 bases between them. Germline V lookup: CDR1 LNHDA, CDR2 SQIVND (reference sequence). The CDR3 runs to 13 residues. Library preparation (for TCRbeta) was performed with unique molecular identifiers. MiXCR, applied by TCRdb to the PCR reads, yields one record per CDR3 protein. The sample shows a few hundred thousand distinct CDR3 sequences, about an eighth of them seen only once. This clonotype has a handful of counts. Antigen specificity is unknown. The gene calls are TRBV19 and TRBJ2-2; no clear D. The sample was PBMCs, mostly from graft donor cells, taken 360 days after TCRalphabeta/CD19-depleted stem cell transplant. The source is a male patient younger than 18 who had a stem cell transplant for acute myeloid leukemia, so the T cells may come from the graft donor. CDR3 loop: CASSIWIPGELFF. The CDR3 DNA follows: TGTGCCAGTAGTATATGGATCCCCGGGGAGCTGTTTTTT. The full variable domain, in which reference TRBV19 and TRBJ2-2 provide the parts outside the CDR3, is DGGITQSPKYLFRKEGQNVTLSCEQNLNHDAMYWYRQDPGQGLRLIYYSQIVNDFQKGDIAEGYSVSREKKESFPLTVTSAQKNPTAFYLCASSIWIPGELFFGEGSRLTVL.